This TCR beta chain appears in the sequencing data of a study of blood T cell repertoires in COVID-19. The CDR3 spans 14 residues. The germline V gene has CDR1 MNHNY and CDR2 SVGAGI (reference sequence). With 5 bases removed from V and 4 bases from J, the gap between germline ends came to 9 bases. Per the authors' pipeline: Nucleated cell number was recorded as an estimate derived from reference gene primer amplification. Sequencing used immunoSEQ multiplex PCR; TCRdb keeps in-frame clones, though not all of them. V, J and clone size are those of that table, while D and trimming were read from the DNA. Among about 80,000 clones, 78% were seen once, and the ten largest hold more than 15%.

Sequencing was performed on peripheral blood. This clonotype originated in a human donor in a cohort sampled during active COVID-19. This chain connects TRBV6-6 to TRBJ1-6, with TRBD1 as a possible D gene (6 bases). Here the CDR3 reads CASSGDIYNSPLHF. CDR3 nucleotides: TGTGCCAGCAGTGGGGACATATATAATTCACCCCTCCACTTT.